This entry describes one TCR beta chain. The data derive from a study of T cell changes during pregnancy in multiple sclerosis. The CDR3 sequence is 15 residues long. The V and J ends lost 5 bases and 2 bases respectively, with 14 bases between them. CDR1 and CDR2 from the germline V gene are SGHTA and FQGTGA. Profiled with immunoSEQ multiplex PCR; TCRdb holds only in-frame clones, not every one. The sample includes around 45,000 clones, roughly 92% of them seen just once. The sequence was obtained from a female donor with multiple sclerosis, enrolled in a pregnancy study. The chain has TRBV7-3 and TRBJ2-3; D is perhaps TRBD2 (5 bases). Source: CD4+ T cells from peripheral blood mononuclear cells, taken in the third trimester of pregnancy. Written as DNA, the CDR3 is TGTGCCAGCAGCCAAACTGGACTTACCACAGATACGCAGTATTTT. Amino acid sequence: CASSQTGLTTDTQYF.